What follows are 3 T cell receptor beta chains derived from one specimen sequenced in a study of shared clonotypes between healthy human individuals. CD8 cells regarded as naive lacked CD45RO, were positively chosen for CCR7, and omitted terminally differentiated effector memory CD45RA+ cells. The repertoire was sequenced with immunoSEQ multiplex PCR; TCRdb's copy has only in-frame clones and lacks some. The table shows hundreds of thousands of clones, with 85% to 95% occurring only once. The sequenced sample was naive CD8+ T cells sorted from blood. Receptor source: a woman in her thirties in good health.

The chain is built from TRBV4-1 and TRBJ2-5; D ambiguous. Germline assignment: CDR1 MGHRA and CDR2 YSYEKL. This CDR3 is built from 15 residues. Deletions cut 0 bases from V and 2 bases from J, with 10 bases between. The CDR3 region has the DNA TGCGCCAGCAGCCAAGAACCCCGGTATCAAGAGACCCAGTACTTC. Amino acid sequence: CASSQEPRYQETQYF.

On this clone itself: Lacking the conserved final phenylalanine or tryptophan, this CDR3 likely reflects a read error. This chain uses TRBV28 with TRBJ2-7, with TRBD2 identical over 8 bases. This CDR3 contains 13 residues. Looked up from germline, CDR1 is MDHEN and CDR2 is SYDVKM. V trimming: 4 bases; J trimming: 4 bases; junction bases outside the gene matches: 3. The CDR3: CASSSTSEYEQYL. The CDR3 region has the DNA TGTGCCAGCAGTTCGACTAGCGAGTACGAGCAGTACCTC.

The chain couples TRBV7-9 to TRBJ1-2; D is perhaps TRBD1 (5 bases). From germline, CDR1 is SEHNR and CDR2 FQNEAQ (reference sequence). Between the trimmed V and J ends, which lost 5 bases and 2 bases, there was a span of 18 bases. The CDR3 is 16 residues long. The CDR3 region is CASSAAGTEENYGYTF. In DNA form, the CDR3 reads TGTGCCAGCAGCGCTGCCGGGACCGAGGAAAACTATGGCTACACCTTC.